The 19 T cell receptor beta chains listed next were all sequenced from one sample in a study of blood T cell repertoires in COVID-19. Data came from immunoSEQ multiplex PCR; TCRdb stores just in-frame clones and leaves some out. This sample carries 190,000 or so clones, 85% to 90% of them seen once, and the ten largest clones take around 1%. The sample taken for sequencing was peripheral blood. These receptor sequences come from a woman in her late teens or twenties who had recovered from COVID-19.

This clone has just one count. The chain carries TRBV11-2 and TRBJ2-2; the D gene is possibly TRBD1 (5 bases). V dropped 0 bases and J dropped 7 bases, with 6 bases sitting between them. This CDR3 is built from 13 residues. The germline V gene has CDR1 SGHAT and CDR2 FQNNGV. CDR3 DNA sequence: TGTGCCAGCAGCTTAGATAGGGGCGGGGAGCTGTTTTTT. As protein: CASSLDRGGELFF.

The V call is TRBV4-3, the J call TRBJ1-3; D ambiguous. Trimming removed 0 bases at V and 4 bases at J, with 16 bases between. CDR3 length equals 17 residues. Germline V gene data show CDR1 as LGHNA and CDR2 as YSLEER. CDR3 nucleotide sequence: TGCGCCAGCAGCCAAGATAGAGGTCTCGCGACGGGAAACACCATATATTTT. It translates to CASSQDRGLATGNTIYF.

As to this clone: At one of its ends the junction is not consistent with the germline gene, which may arise from a read error. Other DNA sequences in this sample translate to the same CDR3. The chain employs TRBV24-1 and TRBJ2-1; TRBD1 aligns across 10 bases. CDR1 and CDR2 (germline): KGHDR, SFDVKD. CDR3 length: 15 residues. The CDR3 here is CATEGRDRGNNEQFF. The CDR3 coding sequence is TGCGCCACCGAGGGCCGGGACAGGGGAAACAATGAGCAGTTCTTC.

This clone came up once. The V call is TRBV6-5, the J call TRBJ1-2; the D is unclear. Germline V lookup: CDR1 MNHEY, CDR2 SVGAGI. The CDR3 consists of 11 residues. V lost 2 bases and J lost 6, with 4 bases in between. The CDR3 loop is CASSYGDGYTF. CDR3 bases: TGTGCCAGCAGTTACGGAGATGGCTACACCTTC.

The chain employs TRBV24-1 and TRBJ2-3; the D gene is possibly TRBD1 (6 bases). The V gene lost 4 bases and the J gene lost 2 bases, with 9 bases spanning the gap. CDR3 length: 14 amino acids. The germline V gene encodes CDR1 KGHDR and CDR2 SFDVKD. The CDR3 DNA is TGTGCCACCAGTGAGGGGACACCCACAGATACGCAGTATTTT. Translation: CATSEGTPTDTQYF.

To note about this clone: The same CDR3 can be traced to other DNA sequences in this sample. The gene calls are TRBV19 and TRBJ2-2; D ambiguous. The CDR3 length is 10 residues. Germline V gene data show CDR1 as LNHDA and CDR2 as SQIVND (reference sequence). Trimming took off 5 bases at V and 7 bases at J, with 2 bases between the two ends. The CDR3 here is CASSHGELFF. As DNA, the CDR3 is TGTGCCAGTAGTCACGGGGAGCTGTTTTTT.

This chain joins TRBV7-8 and TRBJ1-1, with 9 nucleotides matching TRBD1. The germline V gene has CDR1 SGHVS and CDR2 FQNEAQ. With V trimmed by 4 bases and J by 4 bases, 13 bases remained unmatched. This CDR3 contains 17 residues. The CDR3 nucleotides read TGTGCCAGCAGCTCTGTCCCGGGACAGGGATCGGGCACTGAAGCTTTCTTT. Translation: CASSSVPGQGSGTEAFF.

The chain uses TRBV12-3 or TRBV12-4 and TRBJ1-4; the D is unclear. The CDR3 length is 13 residues. Trimming shortened V by 2 bases and J by 5 bases, and 6 bases separated the two germline ends. The DNA for the CDR3 is TGTGCCAGCAGTTTAAGAGTAAATGAAAAACTGTTTTTT. Translated: CASSLRVNEKLFF.

The J gene is TRBJ2-7, the V gene TRBV6-6; 7 nucleotides line up with TRBD1. The CDR3 extends over 15 amino acids. The germline CDR1 and CDR2 sequences are MNHNY and SVGAGI (reference sequence). After removal of 6 bases from V and 3 bases from J, the junction contained 11 bases not matched to a gene. In nucleotides, the CDR3 is TGTGCCAGCAGGGACCTGACAGGGAAATTCTACGAGCAGTACTTC. Translating it yields CASRDLTGKFYEQYF.

The chain combines TRBV4-1 with TRBJ2-3, with 7 nucleotides matching TRBD2. CDR3 length equals 14 residues. Trimming removed 0 bases from V and 14 bases from J; junction bases left unmatched: 11. Germline V gives CDR1 MGHRA, CDR2 YSYEKL. The CDR3 DNA reads as TGCGCCAGCAGCCAAGATGATAGAAGGGAGGGGCGGTATTTT. Residues: CASSQDDRREGRYF.

J is TRBJ2-2 and V is TRBV7-9; D remains ambiguous. The CDR3 loop spans 14 amino acids. CDR1 is SEHNR and CDR2 is FQNEAQ in the germline V gene (reference sequence). V lost 5 bases to trimming and J lost 5 bases, with 12 bases between them. CDR3 region: CASSPVLGTGELFF. The CDR3 nucleotides are TGTGCCAGCAGCCCAGTCCTCGGGACCGGGGAGCTGTTTTTT.

The chain carries TRBV28 and TRBJ2-1; 9 positions match TRBD2. Germline V CDR1 and CDR2: MDHEN, SYDVKM. J was trimmed by 9 bases and V by 5 bases; bases with no gene match: 17. The CDR3 loop spans 17 amino acids. CDR3 in DNA: TGTGCCAGCAGTACACCAGGGACTAGCCTAAATCGGGGTGAGCAGTTCTTC. Its protein product is CASSTPGTSLNRGEQFF.

The gene calls are TRBV6-5 and TRBJ1-2; D remains unclear. The V gene lost 4 bases and the J gene lost 8 bases, with 11 bases spanning the gap. The CDR3 has 12 residues. Germline lookup yields CDR1 MNHEY and CDR2 SVGAGI. CDR3 coding DNA: TGTGCCAGCAGTTCCTTGAGAGGGGGCTACACCTTC. Encoded protein: CASSSLRGGYTF.

V and J are TRBV30 and TRBJ1-4, with D unresolved. Per germline, CDR1 GTSNPN and CDR2 SVGIG (reference sequence). The length of the CDR3 is 14 residues. V lost 5 bases to trimming and J lost 3 bases, with 13 bases between them. CDR3 in amino acids: CAWRRERSNEKLFF. The CDR3 DNA sequence: TGTGCCTGGCGACGGGAGCGCTCTAATGAAAAACTGTTTTTT.

The rearrangement links TRBV27 to TRBJ1-2; 12 positions agree with TRBD1. The V gene end was trimmed by 3 bases and the J gene end by 5 bases; junction bases not matched to a gene: 4. The CDR3 runs 15 residues. Germline values: CDR1 MNHEY, CDR2 SMNVEV (reference sequence). CDR3 sequence: CASSFRDRGRYGYTF. The CDR3 coding sequence is TGTGCCAGCAGTTTTAGGGACAGGGGGCGGTATGGCTACACCTTC.

The V gene is TRBV30, the J gene TRBJ1-3; TRBD1 might be the D (6 bases). Between the trimmed V and J ends, which lost 0 bases and 0 bases, there was a span of 9 bases. The CDR3 consists of 15 residues. Looked up from germline, CDR1 is GTSNPN and CDR2 is SVGIG (reference sequence). CDR3 residues: CAWSVGGHSGNTIYF. The CDR3 DNA follows: TGTGCCTGGAGTGTAGGGGGACACTCTGGAAACACCATATATTTT.

CDR3 region: CASSSARIANSPLHF. The CDR3 region has the DNA TGTGCCAGCAGTTCTGCGAGAATCGCTAATTCACCCCTCCACTTT. The chain links TRBV27 to TRBJ1-6; D is unresolved. This CDR3 contains 15 residues. Trimming stripped 4 bases from V and 6 bases from J, with 13 bases between. The germline CDR1 and CDR2 sequences are MNHEY and SMNVEV (reference sequence).

The chain has TRBV11-2 and TRBJ1-6; possibly TRBD1 for D (6 bases). This CDR3 spans 17 amino acids. CDR1 is SGHAT and CDR2 is FQNNGV in the germline V gene. V gave up 4 bases and J gave up 7 bases, with 20 bases separating them. The CDR3 reads CASSSIRGGRGNSPLHF. The CDR3 DNA reads TGTGCCAGCAGCTCTATTCGGGGGGGCAGAGGAAATTCACCCCTCCACTTT.

J is TRBJ2-5 and V is TRBV29-1, with 7 bases identical to TRBD1. Trimming cost V 5 bases and J 2 bases; bases outside gene matches: 8. The CDR3 loop spans 14 amino acids. Germline-derived CDR1 and CDR2 are SQVTM and ANQGSEA. CDR3 residues: CSVCTWTGQETQYF. CDR3 sequence (DNA): TGCAGCGTTTGTACCTGGACAGGACAAGAGACCCAGTACTTC.